What follows are 23 T cell receptor beta chains derived from one specimen sequenced in a study of blood T cell repertoires in COVID-19. Profiled with immunoSEQ multiplex PCR; TCRdb holds only in-frame clones, not every one. The sample has some 200,000 clones; around nine tenths are singletons. Input material: peripheral blood. The receptors shown here come from a man between 65 and 79 years old with acute or convalescent COVID-19.

The V gene is TRBV27, the J gene TRBJ2-5; TRBD1 aligns across 8 bases. J gave up 6 bases and V 4 bases, and 13 bases lay outside the gene matches. CDR1 is MNHEY and CDR2 is SMNVEV in the germline V gene (reference sequence). The CDR3 runs to 16 residues. This CDR3 is CASSSRTGLGGKTQYF. CDR3 in DNA: TGTGCCAGCAGTTCCCGGACAGGGTTGGGGGGAAAGACCCAGTACTTC.

The J gene is TRBJ1-3, the V gene TRBV7-2; D ambiguous. The length of the CDR3 is 13 residues. V dropped 8 bases and J dropped 0 bases, with 8 bases sitting between them. Germline assignment: CDR1 SGHTA and CDR2 FQGNSA. This CDR3 reads CASFRHSGNTIYF. The DNA for the CDR3 is TGTGCCAGCTTCAGGCACTCTGGAAACACCATATATTTT. The full variable domain, with the rest looked up from reference TRBV7-2 and TRBJ1-3, is GAGVSQSPSNKVTEKGKDVELRCDPISGHTALYWYRQSLGQGLEFLIYFQGNSAPDKSGLPSDRFSAERTGGSVSTLTIQRTQQEDSAVYLCASFRHSGNTIYFGEGSWLTVV.

The J gene is TRBJ2-3, the V gene TRBV5-1; the match to TRBD2 covers 7 bases. This CDR3 spans 15 amino acids. Germline CDR1 reads SGHRS; CDR2 reads YFSETQ. The ends lost 2 bases at V and 1 base at J; junction bases unmatched: 4. In DNA, the CDR3 is TGCGCCAGCAGCTTTGCGGGAGTGGGCACAGATACGCAGTATTTT. The encoded protein is CASSFAGVGTDTQYF.

V and J are TRBV3-1 (or the pseudogene TRBV3-2) and TRBJ2-7; 7 bases agree with TRBD1. The CDR3 loop spans 11 amino acids. Trimming cost V 5 bases and J 6 bases; bases outside gene matches: 1. In germline, CDR1 is LGHDT, CDR2 YNNKEL (reference sequence). In nucleotides, the CDR3 is TGTGCCAGCAGCAACAGGGGCGAGCAGTACTTC. Translated: CASSNRGEQYF.

V gene TRBV6-5 combines with J gene TRBJ1-4; perhaps TRBD1 as D (6 bases). Germline V gene data show CDR1 as MNHEY and CDR2 as SVGAGI. There are 15 residues in the CDR3. Trimming removed 4 bases at V and 0 bases at J, with 9 bases between. The DNA of the CDR3 is TGTGCCAGCAGTTCCTCAGGGGCAACTAATGAAAAACTGTTTTTT. Protein sequence: CASSSSGATNEKLFF.

V gene TRBV6-1 combines with J gene TRBJ2-7; TRBD2 agrees at 11 bases. After removal of 2 bases from V and 3 bases from J, the junction contained 0 bases not matched to a gene. Germline CDR1 MNHNS, CDR2 SASEGT. The CDR3 is made up of 14 amino acids. The CDR3 protein is CASSETSGGYEQYF. CDR3 sequence (DNA): TGTGCCAGCAGTGAAACTAGCGGGGGCTACGAGCAGTACTTC.

The chain joins TRBV10-3 to TRBJ2-1; a possible D gene is TRBD2 (5 bases). The CDR3 runs to 13 residues. The germline V gene has CDR1 ENHRY and CDR2 SYGVKD. V was pared by 10 bases and J by 8 bases, with 18 bases between. CDR3 in DNA: TGTGCCACCCACAGCAGCCGGGGTGATGAGCAGTTCTTC. It is translated as CATHSSRGDEQFF.

This clone was observed once. Other DNA sequences within the sample encode an identical CDR3. The chain joins TRBV3-1 (or the pseudogene TRBV3-2) to TRBJ2-5; D ambiguous. Per germline, CDR1 LGHDT and CDR2 YNNKEL (reference sequence). CDR3 length equals 14 residues. The germline V and J ends were trimmed by 0 bases and 1 base, with 6 bases remaining between them. The CDR3 protein is CASSQEAGQETQYF. CDR3 sequence (DNA): TGTGCCAGCAGCCAAGAGGCAGGCCAAGAGACCCAGTACTTC.

The chain has TRBV24-1 and TRBJ2-1, with TRBD2 matching 7 bases. Trimming cost V 2 bases and J 8 bases; bases outside gene matches: 8. From germline, CDR1 is KGHDR and CDR2 SFDVKD. This CDR3 comprises 15 residues. The CDR3 reads CATSDSRRGGDEQFF. The CDR3 DNA sequence: TGTGCCACCAGTGATTCGAGACGGGGAGGGGATGAGCAGTTCTTC.

This chain connects TRBV10-3 to TRBJ2-7, with TRBD2 identical over 14 bases. The length of the CDR3 is 14 residues. The germline V gene encodes CDR1 ENHRY and CDR2 SYGVKD. J lost 7 bases, V lost 8 bases, and 7 bases had no gene match. The CDR3 here is CAIGTSGRSYEQYF. CDR3 DNA: TGTGCCATCGGGACTAGCGGGAGATCATATGAGCAGTACTTC.

This chain links TRBV5-1 with TRBJ2-2; maybe TRBD1 (6 bases). Germline values: CDR1 SGHRS, CDR2 YFSETQ. V lost 0 bases, J lost 6 bases, and 9 bases lay in between. The CDR3 length is 14 residues. CDR3 sequence: CASSLDRVPGELFF. In DNA form, the CDR3 reads TGCGCCAGCAGCTTGGACAGGGTACCCGGGGAGCTGTTTTTT. Supplemented by reference TRBV5-1 and TRBJ2-2, the full variable domain reads KAGVTQTPRYLIKTRGQQVTLSCSPISGHRSVSWYQQTPGQGLQFLFEYFSETQRNKGNFPGRFSGRQFSNSRSEMNVSTLELGDSALYLCASSLDRVPGELFFGEGSRLTVL.

This rearrangement joins TRBV2 to TRBJ2-2; TRBD2 matches at 10 bases. Germline V gives CDR1 SNHLY, CDR2 FYNNEI. This CDR3 spans 15 amino acids. Trimming took 8 bases from V and 4 from J; bases not matched to a gene: 7. In DNA form, the CDR3 reads TGTGCCAGCGGGGTACTAGCGGGGAGCACCGGGGAGCTGTTTTTT. It codes for CASGVLAGSTGELFF.

The chain recombines TRBV28 with TRBJ1-1, with 9 bases identical to TRBD1. Unmatched junction bases numbered 9, after V lost 4 bases and J lost 12 bases. This CDR3 has 13 residues. Per the germline V gene, CDR1 is MDHEN and CDR2 is SYDVKM. The CDR3 loop reads CASSSGQGNIPFF. The CDR3, as DNA: TGTGCCAGCAGTTCCGGACAGGGGAATATCCCTTTCTTT.

CDR3 residues: CASSLAGGLGETQYF. CDR3 DNA: TGCGCCAGCAGCTTGGCGGGGGGCCTGGGGGAGACCCAGTACTTC. The chain employs TRBV5-1 and TRBJ2-5, with D maybe TRBD2 (7 bases). CDR1 is SGHRS, CDR2 YFSETQ, per germline. This CDR3 region has 15 residues. The V end was cut by 0 bases, the J end by 5 bases, with 14 bases between.

The V gene is TRBV15, the J gene TRBJ2-2, with 7 bases lining up with TRBD1. CDR3 length: 14 residues. Germline CDR1 and CDR2: LNHNV and YYDKDF (reference sequence). Trimming took 7 bases from V and 6 from J; bases not matched to a gene: 8. The CDR3 sequence: CATKKGGMSGELFF. DNA for the CDR3: TGTGCCACCAAGAAAGGGGGCATGTCCGGGGAGCTGTTTTTT.

The V and J genes are TRBV5-8 and TRBJ2-5, with TRBD1 matching 9 bases. The CDR3 loop spans 13 amino acids. The V segment lost 4 bases and the J segment 5 bases; nucleotides outside the gene matches: 3. Germline CDR1 reads SGHTS; CDR2 reads YDEGEE. CDR3 protein: CASSGTGWETQYF. The CDR3 DNA is TGTGCCAGCAGCGGGACAGGGTGGGAGACCCAGTACTTC.

The CDR3 here is CASSLKEAGDPWNQPQHF. The CDR3 region has the DNA TGTGCCAGCAGCTTAAAAGAGGCAGGGGACCCTTGGAATCAGCCCCAGCATTTT. The chain has TRBV7-2 and TRBJ1-5, with D perhaps matching TRBD1 (6 bases). CDR1 is SGHTA, CDR2 FQGNSA, per germline. Trimming left V 2 bases short and J 4 bases short, with 21 bases between. The CDR3 is 18 residues long.

CDR3 region: CASSFRLAGGPSTGELFF. In DNA form, the CDR3 reads TGTGCCAGCAGCTTTAGACTAGCGGGAGGGCCTAGCACCGGGGAGCTGTTTTTT. The chain employs TRBV4-2 and TRBJ2-2, with TRBD2 identical over 14 bases. Trimming removed 5 bases from V and 4 bases from J; junction bases left unmatched: 9. This CDR3 has 18 amino acids. CDR1 and CDR2 from the germline V gene are LGHNA and YNFKEQ.

This chain joins TRBV6-2 or TRBV6-3 and TRBJ2-2; TRBD1 matches 8 bases. Germline V gene sequence: CDR1 MNHEY, CDR2 SVGEGT. The V and J ends lost 5 bases and 6 bases, in that order; junction bases with no gene match: 5. CDR3 length: 14 amino acids. The CDR3 sequence: CASSGQGSAGELFF. Written as DNA, the CDR3 is TGTGCCAGCAGTGGACAGGGAAGCGCCGGGGAGCTGTTTTTT.

The genes are TRBV7-9 and TRBJ1-2; unclear D gene. Trimming shortened V by 1 base and J by 4 bases, and 10 bases separated the two germline ends. This CDR3 spans 14 amino acids. The germline V gene encodes CDR1 SEHNR and CDR2 FQNEAQ (reference sequence). The chain's CDR3 is CASSLVSSVYGYTF. Written as DNA, the CDR3 is TGTGCCAGCAGCTTAGTGTCGTCAGTCTATGGCTACACCTTC. Full variable domain (rest looked up from reference TRBV7-9 and TRBJ1-2): DTGVSQNPRHKITKRGQNVTFRCDPISEHNRLYWYRQTLGQGPEFLTYFQNEAQLEKSRLLSDRFSAERPKGSFSTLEIQRTEQGDSAMYLCASSLVSSVYGYTFGSGTRLTVV.

This rearrangement joins TRBV9 to TRBJ2-3; D gene ambiguous. Germline CDR1 SGDLS, CDR2 YYNGEE. V was cut by 1 base and J by 0 bases, with 6 bases left in between. The CDR3 totals 14 residues. The CDR3 region is CASSVSQSTDTQYF. The CDR3 nucleotides read TGTGCCAGCAGCGTATCACAGAGCACAGATACGCAGTATTTT.

J is TRBJ2-5 and V is TRBV5-4; TRBD2 agrees at 7 bases. In germline, CDR1 is SGHNT, CDR2 YYREEE (reference sequence). The V segment lost 7 bases and the J segment 4 bases; nucleotides outside the gene matches: 13. The CDR3 loop spans 15 amino acids. The CDR3 coding sequence is TGTGCCAGCGTCCCGGATGGGGGGGGAGGAGAGACCCAGTACTTC. This codes for CASVPDGGGGETQYF.

The chain is built from TRBV7-2 and TRBJ2-7, with D perhaps matching TRBD2 (7 bases). The CDR3 loop spans 16 amino acids. The V gene lost 0 bases and the J gene lost 2 bases, with 14 bases spanning the gap. Germline values: CDR1 SGHTA, CDR2 FQGNSA. As DNA, the CDR3 is TGTGCCAGCAGCTTAGCGGGGGGGCAGGTGGCCTACGAGCAGTACTTC. Encoded protein: CASSLAGGQVAYEQYF. Together with reference TRBV7-2 and TRBJ2-7, the CDR3 gives the full variable domain: GAGVSQSPSNKVTEKGKDVELRCDPISGHTALYWYRQSLGQGLEFLIYFQGNSAPDKSGLPSDRFSAERTGGSVSTLTIQRTQQEDSAVYLCASSLAGGQVAYEQYFGPGTRLTVT.